This TCR beta chain was captured in a study of Ad26.COV2.S vaccination and SARS-CoV-2 variants. Study information: In the COV1001 trial, the donor was in the Ad26.COV2.S arm.

This clone occurred many times. V trimming: 8 bases; J trimming: 7 bases; junction bases outside the gene matches: 10. This CDR3 contains 13 residues. Germline V gene data show CDR1 as MNHEY and CDR2 as SVGAGI. Treatment here: some 20 received Ad26.COV2.S at low or high dose, single or two shots; five or six received placebo; per-sample allocation not given. Following the first vaccine or placebo injection, samples were taken on day 63. TCRdb keeps only in-frame clones here, not all; method: immunoSEQ multiplex PCR. The sample contains roughly 350,000 clones, around nine tenths of which appear only once.

This chain uses TRBV6-5 with TRBJ2-7; 8 bases agree with TRBD1. Sequences were derived from peripheral blood, sampled in a trial of Ad26.COV2.S vaccine versus placebo. The source of this sequence is a person between 18 and 65 years old who received the Ad26.COV2.S COVID-19 vaccine or a placebo. The CDR3 region has the DNA TGTGCCAGCTCTCGAACCAGGGACAGGGAGCAGTACTTC. Its protein product is CASSRTRDREQYF.